These T cell receptor beta chains were read from a single sample in a study of cytomegalovirus exposure and HLA in healthy donors. Clones were sequenced by immunoSEQ multiplex PCR, and TCRdb holds only the in-frame ones, with some missing. This sample has some 170,000 clones, with 86% found just once. Sequenced material: PBMCs. All receptors derive from a woman aged 18-35 years in good health and CMV-seronegative. CDR3s leave out the opening cysteine and the closing phenylalanine or tryptophan. Each record gives: V gene, D gene, J gene, CDR3 protein. The D gene is left open where the match is weak.

v_call: TRBV9; d_call: TRBD1; j_call: TRBJ1-6; cdr3_aa: ASSGPQGAWTPLH
v_call: TRBV6-5; d_call: TRBD1; j_call: TRBJ2-6; cdr3_aa: ASSAGTGKFNVLT
v_call: TRBV14; d_call: TRBD1; j_call: TRBJ1-3; cdr3_aa: ASSQVHRGPGNTIY
v_call: TRBV11-3; d_call: NA; j_call: TRBJ1-2; cdr3_aa: ASSLWVGPRCYGYT
v_call: TRBV4-3; d_call: NA; j_call: TRBJ1-4; cdr3_aa: ASSQEISGGYEKLF
v_call: TRBV5-4; d_call: TRBD1; j_call: TRBJ2-7; cdr3_aa: ASSVRGRDEQY
v_call: TRBV2; d_call: NA; j_call: TRBJ1-2; cdr3_aa: ASAGADTYGYT
v_call: TRBV6-5; d_call: NA; j_call: TRBJ2-1; cdr3_aa: ARDCDSYNEQF
v_call: TRBV5-1; d_call: NA; j_call: TRBJ2-2; cdr3_aa: ASSLSGSGELF
v_call: TRBV28; d_call: TRBD1; j_call: TRBJ1-3; cdr3_aa: ASSRWSGDSGNTIY
v_call: TRBV10-3; d_call: NA; j_call: TRBJ2-3; cdr3_aa: AIKTATDTQY
v_call: TRBV5-1; d_call: NA; j_call: TRBJ2-3; cdr3_aa: ASSLERGRGDTQY
v_call: TRBV19; d_call: NA; j_call: TRBJ1-1; cdr3_aa: ASSTWGLNTEAF
v_call: TRBV5-4; d_call: NA; j_call: TRBJ2-2; cdr3_aa: ASSPTRERELF
v_call: TRBV9; d_call: TRBD2; j_call: TRBJ2-5; cdr3_aa: ASSPPGLAGEETQY
v_call: TRBV5-6; d_call: NA; j_call: TRBJ1-2; cdr3_aa: ASSMGAPNYGYT
v_call: TRBV7-2; d_call: NA; j_call: TRBJ1-1; cdr3_aa: ASRLHRVAF
v_call: TRBV5-6; d_call: NA; j_call: TRBJ2-2; cdr3_aa: ASSLDSFLGGELF
v_call: TRBV7-2; d_call: NA; j_call: TRBJ1-5; cdr3_aa: ASSLEAGLNQPQH
v_call: TRBV4-1; d_call: TRBD1; j_call: TRBJ1-1; cdr3_aa: ASSQETGLNTEAF
v_call: TRBV6-1; d_call: NA; j_call: TRBJ2-2; cdr3_aa: ASSEFNRVNTGELF
v_call: TRBV7-6; d_call: NA; j_call: TRBJ1-2; cdr3_aa: ASSPSTGPGLTNYGYT
v_call: TRBV6-5; d_call: TRBD1; j_call: TRBJ2-2; cdr3_aa: ATGQGNTGELF
v_call: TRBV5-6; d_call: TRBD1; j_call: TRBJ1-1; cdr3_aa: ASSLATGVRNTEAF
v_call: TRBV15; d_call: TRBD2; j_call: TRBJ2-3; cdr3_aa: ATSRVYAGGHTDTQY
v_call: TRBV19; d_call: TRBD1; j_call: TRBJ1-4; cdr3_aa: ASSIEGRGELF
v_call: TRBV4-1; d_call: TRBD1; j_call: TRBJ1-2; cdr3_aa: ASSQVSQQGGDGYT
v_call: TRBV27; d_call: NA; j_call: TRBJ2-1; cdr3_aa: ASSLSNEQF
v_call: TRBV5-4; d_call: TRBD1; j_call: TRBJ1-3; cdr3_aa: ASSSGTGGGNTIY
v_call: TRBV15; d_call: TRBD1; j_call: TRBJ1-1; cdr3_aa: ATSRGRGLRGHMNTEAF
v_call: TRBV2; d_call: NA; j_call: TRBJ1-2; cdr3_aa: ASSVRGAGDYGYT
v_call: TRBV2; d_call: TRBD2; j_call: TRBJ2-2; cdr3_aa: ASILAGGPSGTGELF
v_call: TRBV29-1; d_call: NA; j_call: TRBJ1-1; cdr3_aa: SAARRNTEAF
v_call: TRBV5-6; d_call: TRBD1; j_call: TRBJ2-5; cdr3_aa: ASSAEPNRGRGETQY
v_call: TRBV27; d_call: NA; j_call: TRBJ1-1; cdr3_aa: ASSFQGTVGEAF
v_call: TRBV5-1; d_call: NA; j_call: TRBJ2-3; cdr3_aa: ASSLAGDTQY
v_call: TRBV5-1; d_call: NA; j_call: TRBJ1-1; cdr3_aa: ASSLEGGRNTEAF
v_call: TRBV10-3; d_call: NA; j_call: TRBJ1-1; cdr3_aa: AISERDLTPTEAF
v_call: TRBV9; d_call: TRBD1; j_call: TRBJ1-1; cdr3_aa: ASSRTGTPNTEAF
v_call: TRBV6-1; d_call: NA; j_call: TRBJ1-2; cdr3_aa: ASSSFYGYT
v_call: TRBV7-9; d_call: NA; j_call: TRBJ2-2; cdr3_aa: ASSFRSHTGELF
v_call: TRBV20-1; d_call: NA; j_call: TRBJ2-5; cdr3_aa: SVPRLETQY
v_call: TRBV7-3; d_call: TRBD2; j_call: TRBJ2-1; cdr3_aa: ASSLSPPQRGSYNEQF
v_call: TRBV9; d_call: NA; j_call: TRBJ1-3; cdr3_aa: ASSGSGGYGNTIY
v_call: TRBV4-1; d_call: TRBD1; j_call: TRBJ1-5; cdr3_aa: ASSPKQGDSNQPQH
v_call: TRBV13; d_call: NA; j_call: TRBJ1-2; cdr3_aa: ASSTQATNYGYT
v_call: TRBV5-1; d_call: TRBD2; j_call: TRBJ2-1; cdr3_aa: ASSLDVGGVYNEQF
v_call: TRBV7-9; d_call: NA; j_call: TRBJ2-3; cdr3_aa: ASSLGSGSTDTQY